This record looks at one T cell receptor beta chain sequence and its context. Its antigen specificity is not known. The record has no base qualities; no much larger clone is one base away. The donors were healthy, HIV-negative adults who had no recently reported acute infections or vaccinations. Every donor was a Caucasian adult living in Nashville, Tennessee, USA. For unsorted samples, roughly 90 million PBMCs were counted, and genomic DNA was extracted using the QIAamp DNA Blood Mini kit. Blood was collected by leukapheresis, and PBMCs were isolated by Ficoll-Histopaque density gradient centrifugation and then cryopreserved in liquid nitrogen vapor phase. Using the deep immunoSEQ assay, TCR CDR3 regions were amplified from genomic DNA by multiplex PCR. For each cell subset, the extracted genomic DNA was distributed evenly across all wells of several immunoSEQ 96-well plates, and each plate served as one replicate. For unsorted PBMC, each replicate PCR was loaded with roughly 330 ng genomic DNA, equivalent to about 30,000 T cell genomes. Unsorted PBMC genomic DNA was sequenced across ten immunoSEQ deep assay plates. The purified libraries were quantified using a Qubit 3.0 fluorometer, sized with a Bioanalyzer 2100, and then quantified again using the KAPA Library Quantification kit. Every immunoSEQ 96-well plate was sequenced on a dedicated single-read 150-cycle Illumina NextSeq 550 flow cell. The authors processed their data as follows. Because the immunoSEQ output held only junctional sequences and lacked quality scores, the filtering could not match the filtering applied to full-length reads. To assign V/J genes and CDR3, sequences were annotated against IMGT germline references using PyIR, a Python wrapper for IgBLAST v1.9. Reads were removed for weak V/J assignments (E-value above 1e-6), missing CDR3, stop codons, out-of-frame junctions, or ambiguous translated residues. V3J clonotypes were defined as sequences sharing the same inferred V gene, J gene, and CDR3 amino acid sequence. The percentage overlap between two repertoires was calculated by dividing the number of shared unique clonotypes by the size of the smaller repertoire. Three approaches were used to assess repertoire richness: RTK rarefaction, the Chao1 estimator, and Recon v2.1 estimates of unobserved clonotypes. What TCRdb holds here is the immuneACCESS table cut down to in-frame rearrangements. Part of the clones is not present; checked against another copy, under half of the missing clones reflect an unresolved V gene, and the others are unexplained. From that table come the V and J calls and clone size; the DNA was used to work out D and trimming. Here the sample has about 490,000 clones; 76% occur a single time. Of the sample, roughly 13% falls within the top ten clones.

The data were taken from a study of shared clonotypes between healthy human individuals (dated by TCRdb to between 2020 and 2021). Study-wide context: The cohort comprised two women and a few men aged 18 to 49 years. The study deeply sequenced blood TCR repertoires of several healthy adults to estimate repertoire size and the extent of clonotype sharing between individuals. Between about 0.85 and 9.5 billion PBMCs per donor were obtained by leukapheresis. To increase sequencing depth and limit assay-specific biases, different laboratories used diverse techniques to prepare libraries and sequence TCR repertoires. Results and caveats for the whole study, not just this receptor: Because the study included a small number of donors, the genetic and exposure-history diversity represented was limited. Sampling was limited to blood, and TCR repertoires in tissue likely differ from TCR repertoires in blood. Based on pairwise subsampling, the degree of clonotype sharing among donors was expected to be affected by sequencing depth.

Measured from the cysteine to the phenylalanine, the CDR3 is 14 residues long. The sequence is cut down to CDR3 DNA, 42 bases in frame from base 1. CDR1 and CDR2 were assigned from the germline V gene (reference sequence) as LNHDA and SQIVND. V was cut back by 5 bases and J by 4 bases, leaving a gap of 15 bases between them. The sequenced sample was PBMCs. This chain joins TRBV19 to TRBJ2-7; the D gene is possibly TRBD1 or TRBD2, with 5 bases matching each. The sequence derives from a woman between 40 and 50 years old in good health. Some clones in this sample may be carry-over from other donors' samples. The nucleotide sequence reads TGTGCCAGTAGTGTGGCCGGGACCCCTTACGAGCAGTACTTC. This gives the protein CASSVAGTPYEQYF.